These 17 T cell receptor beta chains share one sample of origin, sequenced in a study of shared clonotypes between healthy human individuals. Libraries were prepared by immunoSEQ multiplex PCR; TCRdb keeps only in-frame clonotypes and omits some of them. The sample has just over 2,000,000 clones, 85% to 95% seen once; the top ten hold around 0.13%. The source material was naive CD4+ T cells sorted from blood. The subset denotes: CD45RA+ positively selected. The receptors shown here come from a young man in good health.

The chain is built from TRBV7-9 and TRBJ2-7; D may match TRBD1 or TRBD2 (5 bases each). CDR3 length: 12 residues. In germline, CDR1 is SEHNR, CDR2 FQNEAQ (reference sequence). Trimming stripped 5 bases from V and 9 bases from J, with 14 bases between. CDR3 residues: CASSEARGRQYF. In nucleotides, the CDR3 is TGTGCCAGCAGCGAGGCGAGGGGCCGGCAGTACTTC.

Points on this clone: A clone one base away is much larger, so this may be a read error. The chain's CDR3 is CASSLGLAVTDTQYF. The CDR3 bases are TGTGCCAGCAGCCTGGGACTAGCGGTCACAGATACGCAGTATTTT. V is TRBV4-2 and J is TRBJ2-3; 11 bases map to TRBD2. Germline CDR1 reads LGHNA; CDR2 reads YNFKEQ. This CDR3 contains 15 residues. J was trimmed by 2 bases and V by 4 bases; bases with no gene match: 2.

The CDR3 sequence is CASSYKGGGYGYTF. The CDR3 bases are TGTGCCAGCAGTTATAAGGGTGGCGGCTATGGCTACACCTTC. The gene calls are TRBV6-5 and TRBJ1-2; no reliable D call. Trimming cost V 3 bases and J 4 bases, with 12 bases left between them. This CDR3 has 14 residues. Germline V gene lookup returns CDR1 MNHEY and CDR2 SVGAGI.

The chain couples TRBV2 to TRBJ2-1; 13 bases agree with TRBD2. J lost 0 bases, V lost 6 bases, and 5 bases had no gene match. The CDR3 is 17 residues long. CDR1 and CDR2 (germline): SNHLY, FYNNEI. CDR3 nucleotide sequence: TGTGCCAGCAGAGGACTAGCGGGAGTCCTCTCCTACAATGAGCAGTTCTTC. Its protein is CASRGLAGVLSYNEQFF.

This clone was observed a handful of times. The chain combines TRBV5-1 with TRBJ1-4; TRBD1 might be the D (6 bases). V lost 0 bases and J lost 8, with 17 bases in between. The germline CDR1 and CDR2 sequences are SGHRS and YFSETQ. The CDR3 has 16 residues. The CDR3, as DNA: TGCGCCAGCAGCTTGGGGAGTTCAGGGGTGGGCGAAAAACTGTTTTTT. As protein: CASSLGSSGVGEKLFF.

CDR3 sequence: CAISESGNENIQYF. For the CDR3, the DNA is TGTGCCATCAGCGAGAGCGGGAACGAAAACATTCAGTACTTC. The chain recombines TRBV10-3 with TRBJ2-4; 7 positions match TRBD2. CDR3 length: 14 residues. Losses at the gene ends were 6 bases for V and 5 bases for J; bases not matched to a gene: 7. The germline CDR1 and CDR2 sequences are ENHRY and SYGVKD.

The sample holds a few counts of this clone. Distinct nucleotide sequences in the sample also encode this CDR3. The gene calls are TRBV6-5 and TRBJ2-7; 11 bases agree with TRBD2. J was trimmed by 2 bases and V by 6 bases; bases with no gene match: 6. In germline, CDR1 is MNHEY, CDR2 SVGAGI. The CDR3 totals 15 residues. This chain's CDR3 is CASSRGTSGTYEQYF. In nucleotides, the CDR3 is TGTGCCAGCAGCCGCGGGACTAGCGGAACCTACGAGCAGTACTTC.

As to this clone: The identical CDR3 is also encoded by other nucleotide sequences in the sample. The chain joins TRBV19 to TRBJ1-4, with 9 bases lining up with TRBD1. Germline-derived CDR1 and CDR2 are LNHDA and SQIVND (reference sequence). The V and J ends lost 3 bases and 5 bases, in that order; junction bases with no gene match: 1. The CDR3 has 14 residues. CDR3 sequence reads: CASSIGQGNEKLFF. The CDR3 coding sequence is TGTGCCAGTAGTATTGGACAGGGGAATGAAAAACTGTTTTTT.

The CDR3 protein is CASSLKTGPQHSNQPQHF. CDR3 DNA: TGTGCCAGCAGCTTGAAGACAGGGCCACAGCATAGCAATCAGCCCCAGCATTTT. The chain joins TRBV5-4 to TRBJ1-5; 7 bases align to TRBD1. The length of the CDR3 is 18 residues. Germline CDR1 is SGHNT and CDR2 is YYREEE (reference sequence). Trimming cost V 1 base and J 0 bases; bases outside gene matches: 10.

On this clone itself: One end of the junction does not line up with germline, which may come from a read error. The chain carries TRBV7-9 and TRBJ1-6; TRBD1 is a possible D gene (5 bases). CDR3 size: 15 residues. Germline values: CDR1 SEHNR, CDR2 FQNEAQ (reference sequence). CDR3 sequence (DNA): TGTGCCAGCGGCTTCAGGGTAGAGAATAATTCACCCCTCCACTTT. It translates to CASGFRVENNSPLHF.

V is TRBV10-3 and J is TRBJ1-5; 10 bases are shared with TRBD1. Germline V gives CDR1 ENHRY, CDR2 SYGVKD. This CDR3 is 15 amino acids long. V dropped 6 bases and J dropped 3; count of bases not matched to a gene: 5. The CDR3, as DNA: TGTGCCATCAGCCCGGGACAGGGGTACAATCAGCCCCAGCATTTT. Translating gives CAISPGQGYNQPQHF.

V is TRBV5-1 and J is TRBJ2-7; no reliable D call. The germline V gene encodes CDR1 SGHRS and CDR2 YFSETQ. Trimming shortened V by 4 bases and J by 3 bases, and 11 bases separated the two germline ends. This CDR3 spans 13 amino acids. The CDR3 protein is CASSQRTDYEQYF. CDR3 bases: TGCGCCAGCAGCCAACGGACCGACTACGAGCAGTACTTC. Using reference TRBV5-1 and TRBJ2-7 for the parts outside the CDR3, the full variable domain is KAGVTQTPRYLIKTRGQQVTLSCSPISGHRSVSWYQQTPGQGLQFLFEYFSETQRNKGNFPGRFSGRQFSNSRSEMNVSTLELGDSALYLCASSQRTDYEQYFGPGTRLTVT.

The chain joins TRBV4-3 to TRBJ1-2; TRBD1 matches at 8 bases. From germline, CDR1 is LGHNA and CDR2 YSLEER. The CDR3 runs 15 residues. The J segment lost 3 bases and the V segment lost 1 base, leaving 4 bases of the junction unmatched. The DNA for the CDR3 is TGCGCCAGCAGCCAAGGGCAGGGGGCGTACTATGGCTACACCTTC. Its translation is CASSQGQGAYYGYTF.

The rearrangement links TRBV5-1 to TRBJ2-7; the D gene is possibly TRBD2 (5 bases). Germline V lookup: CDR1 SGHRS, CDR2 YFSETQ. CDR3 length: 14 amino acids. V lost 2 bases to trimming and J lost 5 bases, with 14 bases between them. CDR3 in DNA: TGCGCCAGCAGCTTAAATCCCGCCGGGGACGAGCAGTACTTC. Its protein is CASSLNPAGDEQYF.

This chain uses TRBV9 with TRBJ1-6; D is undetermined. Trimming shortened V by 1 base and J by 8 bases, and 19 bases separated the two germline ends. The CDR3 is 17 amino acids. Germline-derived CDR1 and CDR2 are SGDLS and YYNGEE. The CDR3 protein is CASSVQVKTSPHSPLHF. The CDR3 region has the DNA TGTGCCAGCAGCGTACAGGTCAAGACCAGCCCTCATTCACCCCTCCACTTT.

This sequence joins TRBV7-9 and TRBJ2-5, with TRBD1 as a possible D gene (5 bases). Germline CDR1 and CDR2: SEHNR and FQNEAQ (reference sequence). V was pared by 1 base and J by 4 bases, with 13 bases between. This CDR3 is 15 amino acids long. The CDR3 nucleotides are TGTGCCAGCAGCTTAGTCTCAGGGATGAGAGAGACCCAGTACTTC. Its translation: CASSLVSGMRETQYF. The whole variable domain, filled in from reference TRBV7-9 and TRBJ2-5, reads DTGVSQNPRHKITKRGQNVTFRCDPISEHNRLYWYRQTLGQGPEFLTYFQNEAQLEKSRLLSDRFSAERPKGSFSTLEIQRTEQGDSAMYLCASSLVSGMRETQYFGPGTRLLVL.

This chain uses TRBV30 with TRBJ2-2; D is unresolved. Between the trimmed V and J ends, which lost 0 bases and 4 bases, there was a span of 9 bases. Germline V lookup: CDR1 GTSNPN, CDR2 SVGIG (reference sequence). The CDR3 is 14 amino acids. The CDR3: CAWSVRGGTGELFF. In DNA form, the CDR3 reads TGTGCCTGGAGTGTACGAGGCGGCACCGGGGAGCTGTTTTTT.